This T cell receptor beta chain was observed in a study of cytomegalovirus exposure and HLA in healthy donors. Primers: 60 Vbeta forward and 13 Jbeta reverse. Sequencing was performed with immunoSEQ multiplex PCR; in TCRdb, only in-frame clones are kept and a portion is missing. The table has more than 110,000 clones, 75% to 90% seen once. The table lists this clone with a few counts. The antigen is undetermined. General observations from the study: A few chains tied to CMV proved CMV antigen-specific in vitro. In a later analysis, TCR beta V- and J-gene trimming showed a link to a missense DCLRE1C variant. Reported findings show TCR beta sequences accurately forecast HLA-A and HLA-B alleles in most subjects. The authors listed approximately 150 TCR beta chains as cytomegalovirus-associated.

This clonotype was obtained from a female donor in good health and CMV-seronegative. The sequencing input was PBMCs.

This chain's CDR3 is CASSPGIGTYEQYF. In DNA form, the CDR3 reads TGTGCCAGCAGCCCGGGGATTGGGACCTACGAGCAGTACTTC. The gene calls are TRBV5-4 and TRBJ2-7; tentative D call: TRBD2 (5 bases). Deletions cut 4 bases from V and 2 bases from J, with 13 bases between. The CDR3 is 14 residues long. The germline V gene encodes CDR1 SGHNT and CDR2 YYREEE (reference sequence).